One and the same sample provided the 15 T cell receptor beta chains below, sequenced in a study of identifying expanded T cells in peripheral blood. Sequenced by immunoSEQ multiplex PCR; TCRdb stores in-frame clones only, minus some. The table shows more than 65,000 clones, with roughly 90% occurring only once. The sequencing input was blood. Receptor source: a person aged 18 to 70 in good health.

This clone turned up a few times. The chain joins TRBV2 to TRBJ1-6, with a weak D call TRBD1 (5 bases). The CDR3 length is 13 residues. V lost 7 bases and J 7 bases, leaving 11 bases between the germline ends. The germline V gene has CDR1 SNHLY and CDR2 FYNNEI. The CDR3 DNA sequence: TGTGCCAGCAAGTCGGGGCAAAATTCACCCCTCCACTTT. Protein sequence: CASKSGQNSPLHF.

The chain couples TRBV7-2 to TRBJ1-4, with 9 bases aligning to TRBD1. The CDR3 runs to 17 residues. V shed 0 bases, J shed 4 bases, and the junction held 6 bases outside the gene matches. Looked up from germline, CDR1 is SGHTA and CDR2 is FQGNSA. CDR3 DNA: TGTGCCAGCAGCTTAGCACCCGGACAGGGGATTAATGAAAAACTGTTTTTT. Translating gives CASSLAPGQGINEKLFF. Looking up the rest from reference TRBV7-2 and TRBJ1-4 gives the full variable domain: GAGVSQSPSNKVTEKGKDVELRCDPISGHTALYWYRQSLGQGLEFLIYFQGNSAPDKSGLPSDRFSAERTGGSVSTLTIQRTQQEDSAVYLCASSLAPGQGINEKLFFGSGTQLSVL.

This clone was counted a few times. The same CDR3 is also encoded by other DNA sequences in this sample. The rearrangement uses TRBV7-2 and TRBJ1-5; D is unclear. The V end was cut by 2 bases, the J end by 6 bases, with 11 bases between. Germline CDR1 reads SGHTA; CDR2 reads FQGNSA. This CDR3 contains 14 residues. The CDR3 reads CASSLTGGGQPQHF. The CDR3, as DNA: TGTGCCAGCAGCTTAACGGGAGGCGGTCAGCCCCAGCATTTT.

This chain's CDR3 is CAWNRDRGGTEAFF. CDR3 in DNA: TGTGCCTGGAACCGGGACAGGGGGGGCACTGAAGCTTTCTTT. The V and J genes are TRBV30 and TRBJ1-1; 11 nucleotides agree with TRBD1. With V trimmed by 4 bases and J by 4 bases, 5 bases remained unmatched. The CDR3 loop spans 14 amino acids. The germline V gene has CDR1 GTSNPN and CDR2 SVGIG (reference sequence).

The chain is built from TRBV5-6 and TRBJ2-7; D remains ambiguous. The V and J ends lost 2 bases and 4 bases respectively, with 4 bases between them. The CDR3 loop spans 11 amino acids. CDR1 and CDR2 from the germline V gene are SGHDT and YYEEEE. The chain's CDR3 is CASSFGYEQYF. The CDR3 DNA reads TGTGCCAGCAGCTTTGGGTACGAGCAGTACTTC.

V is TRBV29-1 and J is TRBJ1-4, with TRBD1 matching 8 bases. This CDR3 is 14 amino acids long. Germline V gives CDR1 SQVTM, CDR2 ANQGSEA. V was clipped by 7 bases and J by 3 bases; unmatched bases: 7. CDR3 in DNA: TGCAGCGGACGACAGGGGTTGGCTAATGAAAAACTGTTTTTT. This encodes CSGRQGLANEKLFF.

The chain joins TRBV2 to TRBJ1-3; maybe TRBD1 (6 bases). This CDR3 has 15 residues. CDR1 is SNHLY and CDR2 is FYNNEI in the germline V gene. V was clipped by 4 bases and J by 2 bases, with 12 bases between them. CDR3 sequence: CASSAEGGTGNTIYF. The CDR3 region has the DNA TGTGCCAGCAGTGCTGAGGGGGGAACTGGAAACACCATATATTTT.

The J gene is TRBJ2-3, the V gene TRBV2, with 8 bases aligning to TRBD2. The V gene end was trimmed by 0 bases and the J gene end by 6 bases; junction bases not matched to a gene: 14. This CDR3 contains 18 residues. The germline gives CDR1 SNHLY, CDR2 FYNNEI. DNA of the CDR3: TGTGCCAGCAGTGAAGCCCTCCCAGTAGCGGGGCGCCGGGATACGCAGTATTTT. Protein: CASSEALPVAGRRDTQYF.

The chain links TRBV11-2 to TRBJ1-1; 7 bases are shared with TRBD1. Germline V gene lookup returns CDR1 SGHAT and CDR2 FQNNGV. Germline trimming cut 0 bases from V and 10 bases from J; bases unmatched to any gene: 8. The CDR3 contains 14 residues. The CDR3 reads CASSLDRDSLTAFF. The CDR3 coding sequence is TGTGCCAGCAGCTTAGATCGGGACAGCCTCACAGCTTTCTTT.

The V gene is TRBV4-3, the J gene TRBJ2-1; D possibly corresponds to TRBD1 (5 bases). Per germline, CDR1 LGHNA and CDR2 YSLEER. Trimming pared 0 bases from V and 5 bases from J, leaving 11 bases between. CDR3 length: 15 residues. In DNA form, the CDR3 reads TGCGCCAGCAGCCAAGATCAAGGGGAAAACAATGAGCAGTTCTTC. Translated: CASSQDQGENNEQFF.

The chain recombines TRBV4-3 with TRBJ2-7, with D perhaps TRBD1 or TRBD2 (5 bases each). The CDR3 is 15 residues long. Germline V lookup: CDR1 LGHNA, CDR2 YSLEER. V was cut by 0 bases and J by 4 bases, with 13 bases left in between. The CDR3 sequence: CASSQEQGVTYEQYF. CDR3 nucleotides: TGCGCCAGCAGCCAAGAGCAGGGAGTCACTTACGAGCAGTACTTC.

The chain carries TRBV7-2 and TRBJ1-5; 8 bases match TRBD1. With V trimmed by 1 base and J by 9 bases, 8 bases remained unmatched. The germline CDR1 and CDR2 sequences are SGHTA and FQGNSA. The CDR3 has 15 residues. CDR3: CASSLVTGGRGPQHF. The CDR3 DNA reads TGTGCCAGCAGCTTAGTTACAGGGGGGAGAGGGCCCCAGCATTTT.

This chain links TRBV28 with TRBJ2-2; D is possibly TRBD1 (6 bases). The CDR3 is 16 amino acids. The ends were cut back, 5 bases at V and 0 bases at J, with 13 bases in the middle. Germline V gives CDR1 MDHEN, CDR2 SYDVKM. CDR3 nucleotides: TGTGCCAGCAGTCGGGTGGGACATCCGAACACCGGGGAGCTGTTTTTT. It yields the protein CASSRVGHPNTGELFF.

The gene calls are TRBV19 and TRBJ1-2; D is possibly TRBD1 (5 bases). CDR1 and CDR2 from the germline V gene are LNHDA and SQIVND (reference sequence). The CDR3 runs to 15 residues. Between the trimmed V and J ends, which lost 3 bases and 4 bases, there was a span of 15 bases. The CDR3 nucleotides read TGTGCCAGTAGTATCAACTGGGGCAGCTTCTATGGCTACACCTTC. Its protein product is CASSINWGSFYGYTF.

The chain recombines TRBV7-2 with TRBJ2-1; the D gene is possibly TRBD1 (5 bases). The germline CDR1 and CDR2 sequences are SGHTA and FQGNSA. Trimming removed 0 bases from V and 9 bases from J, with 15 bases in between. The CDR3 length is 15 residues. The CDR3 coding sequence is TGTGCCAGCAGCTTAGCGCATGTGTCAGGGATTGAGCAGTTCTTC. It specifies CASSLAHVSGIEQFF. The complete variable domain, with remaining parts taken from reference TRBV7-2 and TRBJ2-1, reads GAGVSQSPSNKVTEKGKDVELRCDPISGHTALYWYRQSLGQGLEFLIYFQGNSAPDKSGLPSDRFSAERTGGSVSTLTIQRTQQEDSAVYLCASSLAHVSGIEQFFGPGTRLTVL.